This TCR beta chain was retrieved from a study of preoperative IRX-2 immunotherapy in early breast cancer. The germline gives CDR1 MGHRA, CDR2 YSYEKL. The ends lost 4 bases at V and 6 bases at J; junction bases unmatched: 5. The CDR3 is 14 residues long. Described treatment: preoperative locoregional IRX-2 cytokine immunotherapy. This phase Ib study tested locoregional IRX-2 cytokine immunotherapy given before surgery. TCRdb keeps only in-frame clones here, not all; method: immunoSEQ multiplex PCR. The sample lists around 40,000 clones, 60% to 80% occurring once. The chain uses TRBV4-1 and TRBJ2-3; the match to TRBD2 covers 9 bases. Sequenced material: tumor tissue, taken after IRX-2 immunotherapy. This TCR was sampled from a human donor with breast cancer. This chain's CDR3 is CASSPSGVTDTQYF. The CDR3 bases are TGCGCCAGCAGCCCTAGCGGGGTCACGGATACGCAGTATTTT.